This T cell receptor (beta chain) was captured in a study of vaccination effects on CD4 cells after COVID-19. A remark on this clone: Its cognate antigen is unknown.

Pools of viral peptides were used by the ViraFEST assay to expand antigen-specific CD4+ T cells ahead of sequencing. Scientists isolated CD4+ T cells after an approximately 10-day culture period ended. Each participant was given two doses of one vaccine (BNT162b2 or mRNA-1273). Testing of the vaccine recipients showed negative nucleocapsid antibodies and no prior SARS-CoV-2 infection. Wells of around 2.2 million PBMC each were grown with 10 IU/ml IL-2 and around 10 ug/ml peptides. Trimming cost V 6 bases and J 6 bases; bases outside gene matches: 6. This CDR3 has 13 residues. Assay used: immunoSEQ multiplex PCR; TCRdb lists only in-frame clones, some missing. In the table there are some 30,000 clones, approximately 60% of which are singletons. General study findings and limits: The vaccine-induced clones of healthy vaccinees included only 1 of 255 that cross-reacted with common cold coronaviruses. Clonal contraction was marked in infection- and vaccine-induced clones late after vaccination.

The chain joins TRBV12-3 or TRBV12-4 to TRBJ2-3; TRBD2 agrees at 7 bases. The clonotype comes from a human donor who received a COVID-19 vaccine. The sample here was CD4+ T cells from PBMCs cultured with SARS-CoV-2 spike peptides, taken after COVID-19 vaccination. CDR3 sequence (DNA): TGTGCCAGCAGACGGGGGGTCACGGATACGCAGTATTTT. Its translation is CASRRGVTDTQYF.